A single sample is the source of the 32 T cell receptor beta chains below, sequenced in a study of lymphopenia after photon versus proton radiotherapy (dated by TCRdb to 2018 to 2020). The library was generated by the immunoSEQ multiplex PCR assay. Not all clones reach the TCRdb copy of this immuneACCESS table, which keeps in-frame sequences only. Checked studies attribute under half of the gap to unresolved V genes and leave the rest unexplained. A total of more than 45,000 clones appear in this sample, 70% to 85% of them only once. About 2% of the sample rests with the top ten. The starting material was peripheral blood, obtained from a patient treated with proton-based radiotherapy. These TCRs come from a man in his sixties with pancreatic cancer.

The genes are TRBV7-2 and TRBJ1-3, with 7 bases that match TRBD1. Germline V gene lookup returns CDR1 SGHTA and CDR2 FQGNSA. This CDR3 has 17 amino acids. The trim removed 0 bases at V and 1 base at J, leaving 6 bases unmatched. CDR3 in DNA: TGTGCCAGCAGCTTAGCCCGGACAGGTTCTTCTGGAAACACCATATATTTT. It is translated as CASSLARTGSSGNTIYF.

V gene TRBV27 combines with J gene TRBJ2-4, with D uncertain. With 6 bases removed from V and 3 bases from J, the gap between germline ends came to 12 bases. Germline lookup yields CDR1 MNHEY and CDR2 SMNVEV (reference sequence). The CDR3 has 14 amino acids. The chain's CDR3 is CASSPLGRKNIQYF. CDR3 DNA: TGTGCCAGCAGCCCTTTAGGACGCAAAAACATTCAGTACTTC.

The CDR3 is CASSLGGYSGNTIYF. The CDR3 DNA is TGTGCCAGCAGCCTAGGGGGCTACTCTGGAAACACCATATATTTT. The chain carries TRBV4-2 and TRBJ1-3; 7 bases are shared with TRBD1. Germline lookup yields CDR1 LGHNA and CDR2 YNFKEQ. CDR3 length: 15 residues. J gave up 0 bases and V 4 bases, and 3 bases lay outside the gene matches.

The chain recombines TRBV2 with TRBJ1-2; possible D gene TRBD1, 5 bases. V was pared by 4 bases and J by 1 base, with 10 bases between. From germline, CDR1 is SNHLY and CDR2 FYNNEI. This CDR3 region has 14 residues. CDR3 nucleotides: TGTGCCAGCAGTGGGGGGAGTCTTAACTATGGCTACACCTTC. The encoded protein is CASSGGSLNYGYTF.

V is TRBV9 and J is TRBJ1-2; 10 bases are a match to TRBD1. Per germline, CDR1 SGDLS and CDR2 YYNGEE. This CDR3 comprises 14 residues. Trimming took 4 bases from V and 4 from J; bases not matched to a gene: 4. The chain's CDR3 is CASSPDRGSYGYTF. CDR3 coding DNA: TGTGCCAGCAGCCCGGACAGGGGGAGCTATGGCTACACCTTC.

The V call is TRBV6-1, the J call TRBJ1-5; 11 bases are shared with TRBD1. Germline V lookup: CDR1 MNHNS, CDR2 SASEGT. This CDR3 comprises 14 residues. V dropped 9 bases and J dropped 3; count of bases not matched to a gene: 4. Here the CDR3 DNA reads TGTGCCAGTGGACAGGGGGCGAACAATCAGCCCCAGCATTTT. Translating gives CASGQGANNQPQHF.

The genes are TRBV6-5 and TRBJ1-6, with D perhaps TRBD1 (6 bases). Trimming pared 5 bases from V and 10 bases from J, leaving 18 bases between. The germline gives CDR1 MNHEY, CDR2 SVGAGI. This CDR3 contains 15 residues. The CDR3, as DNA: TGTGCCAGCAGTCGTTTTGCCCCAGGGGACTCACCCCTCCACTTT. Its protein is CASSRFAPGDSPLHF.

In this sample, this clone turned up a few times. V usage is TRBV6-6 and J usage is TRBJ2-1; TRBD2 agrees at 9 bases. Germline-derived CDR1 and CDR2 are MNHNY and SVGAGI (reference sequence). The CDR3 is 15 residues long. J lost 9 bases, V lost 5 bases, and 11 bases had no gene match. CDR3 residues: CASSKQGTSSGEQFF. As DNA, the CDR3 is TGTGCCAGCAGTAAACAGGGGACTAGCTCCGGTGAGCAGTTCTTC.

The chain employs TRBV5-1 and TRBJ2-1; 7 bases match TRBD1. V dropped 6 bases and J dropped 4; count of bases not matched to a gene: 10. This CDR3 comprises 15 residues. CDR1 and CDR2 from the germline V gene are SGHRS and YFSETQ. Here the CDR3 reads CASTIATGRYNEQFF. The CDR3 nucleotides are TGCGCCAGCACCATTGCGACAGGGCGATACAATGAGCAGTTCTTC.

V gene TRBV19 combines with J gene TRBJ1-5; D perhaps matches TRBD1 (6 bases). V lost 7 bases to trimming and J lost 3 bases, with 16 bases between them. CDR3 length: 15 amino acids. Germline loops: CDR1 LNHDA, CDR2 SQIVND (reference sequence). The CDR3 sequence is CASTSGGLTNQPQHF. As DNA, the CDR3 is TGTGCCAGTACCTCGGGGGGGCTGACCAATCAGCCCCAGCATTTT.

This chain uses TRBV5-1 with TRBJ1-1, with D uncertain. CDR3 length: 14 residues. Germline V gene lookup returns CDR1 SGHRS and CDR2 YFSETQ. V gave up 0 bases and J gave up 0 bases, with 6 bases separating them. The CDR3 loop is CASSLGAMNTEAFF. CDR3 nucleotides: TGCGCCAGCAGCTTGGGCGCCATGAACACTGAAGCTTTCTTT. Using reference TRBV5-1 and TRBJ1-1 for the parts outside the CDR3, the full variable domain is KAGVTQTPRYLIKTRGQQVTLSCSPISGHRSVSWYQQTPGQGLQFLFEYFSETQRNKGNFPGRFSGRQFSNSRSEMNVSTLELGDSALYLCASSLGAMNTEAFFGQGTRLTVV.

This rearrangement joins TRBV2 to TRBJ1-3; D call uncertain. CDR1 is SNHLY and CDR2 is FYNNEI in the germline V gene. The CDR3 has 14 residues. V shed 1 base and J shed 1 base, with 5 bases lying between them. The CDR3 region is CASSEGESGNTIYF. The DNA for the CDR3 is TGTGCCAGCAGTGAAGGAGAATCTGGAAACACCATATATTTT.

The rearrangement uses TRBV10-3 and TRBJ2-1, with 8 bases identical to TRBD2. The V segment lost 0 bases and the J segment 0 bases; nucleotides outside the gene matches: 7. Germline CDR1 reads ENHRY; CDR2 reads SYGVKD. This CDR3 is built from 18 residues. The CDR3: CAISESKASGPSYNEQFF. The DNA for the CDR3 is TGTGCCATCAGTGAGTCAAAGGCTAGCGGGCCCTCCTACAATGAGCAGTTCTTC.

The chain employs TRBV7-9 and TRBJ1-5; maybe TRBD1 (6 bases). Trimming stripped 4 bases from V and 8 bases from J, with 12 bases between. The CDR3 runs to 13 residues. Germline V gene lookup returns CDR1 SEHNR and CDR2 FQNEAQ (reference sequence). The chain's CDR3 is CASSSLSGEPQHF. CDR3 nucleotides: TGTGCCAGCAGCTCCCTGTCAGGGGAGCCCCAGCATTTT.

This chain links TRBV28 with TRBJ2-7; D is uncertain. The length of the CDR3 is 14 residues. V dropped 7 bases and J dropped 0 bases, with 13 bases sitting between them. Germline V lookup: CDR1 MDHEN, CDR2 SYDVKM. The CDR3 DNA reads TGTGCCAGCAACGCGTTCGGCGTCTCCTACGAGCAGTACTTC. Translating it yields CASNAFGVSYEQYF.

The chain uses TRBV5-1 and TRBJ2-2, with 10 bases aligning to TRBD2. Germline assignment: CDR1 SGHRS and CDR2 YFSETQ. CDR3 size: 17 residues. V lost 0 bases and J lost 4; bases outside the gene matches: 6. CDR3 amino acids: CASSLGSGRYLTGELFF. The CDR3, as DNA: TGCGCCAGCAGCTTGGGTAGCGGGAGGTACCTCACCGGGGAGCTGTTTTTT.

This chain links TRBV9 with TRBJ2-1; 13 nucleotides align to TRBD2. Per the germline V gene, CDR1 is SGDLS and CDR2 is YYNGEE. With V trimmed by 0 bases and J by 4 bases, 7 bases remained unmatched. CDR3 length: 18 residues. CDR3 loop: CASSVATSGRALYNEQFF. In nucleotides, the CDR3 is TGTGCCAGCAGCGTAGCTACTAGCGGGAGGGCACTTTACAATGAGCAGTTCTTC.

The rearrangement uses TRBV28 and TRBJ1-1; 9 bases are shared with TRBD1. V lost 6 bases and J lost 9; bases outside the gene matches: 11. Germline lookup yields CDR1 MDHEN and CDR2 SYDVKM. This CDR3 has 14 residues. The CDR3 coding sequence is TGTGCCAGCAGCCAACGAACAGGGGGCCTAAAAGCTTTCTTT. Translating it yields CASSQRTGGLKAFF. Together with reference TRBV28 and TRBJ1-1, the CDR3 gives the full variable domain: DVKVTQSSRYLVKRTGEKVFLECVQDMDHENMFWYRQDPGLGLRLIYFSYDVKMKEKGDIPEGYSVSREKKERFSLILESASTNQTSMYLCASSQRTGGLKAFFGQGTRLTVV.

This chain joins TRBV19 and TRBJ2-4; 11 bases fit TRBD2. V lost 2 bases, J lost 6 bases, and 0 bases stayed unmatched. The CDR3 has 14 residues. CDR1 is LNHDA, CDR2 SQIVND, per germline (reference sequence). For the CDR3, the DNA is TGTGCCAGTAGTATAACTAGCGGGGGAAACATTCAGTACTTC. Its protein is CASSITSGGNIQYF.

This clone was counted once. The CDR3 bases are TGTGCCAGCAGTTCTCTGGGCGTTGGTACTGAAGCTTTCTTT. As protein: CASSSLGVGTEAFF. This chain uses TRBV27 with TRBJ1-1; D ambiguous. The CDR3 length is 14 residues. Trimming took off 4 bases at V and 5 bases at J, with 14 bases between the two ends. Germline-derived CDR1 and CDR2 are MNHEY and SMNVEV (reference sequence).

CDR3 sequence (DNA): TGTGCCAGCAGTTCACTAGCGGAGGAGCAGTTCTTC. Protein product: CASSSLAEEQFF. The chain carries TRBV6-5 and TRBJ2-1; 8 bases are shared with TRBD2. Trimming cost V 4 bases and J 10 bases; bases outside gene matches: 3. The germline V gene has CDR1 MNHEY and CDR2 SVGAGI. The CDR3 consists of 12 residues.

CDR3 loop: CASSQLWGGLASTAEQYF. DNA for the CDR3: TGTGCCAGCAGCCAACTTTGGGGGGGTCTAGCCTCAACGGCTGAGCAGTACTTC. The chain links TRBV4-2 to TRBJ2-7; 7 positions match TRBD2. This CDR3 has 18 amino acids. J was trimmed by 7 bases and V by 2 bases; bases with no gene match: 20. Germline CDR1 is LGHNA and CDR2 is YNFKEQ.

This chain uses TRBV6-6 with TRBJ1-5; D gene ambiguous. V was shortened by 5 bases and J by 6 bases, with 14 bases between the two germline ends. The CDR3 consists of 14 residues. Germline CDR1 reads MNHNY; CDR2 reads SVGAGI (reference sequence). The CDR3 DNA reads TGTGCCAGCAGTCCTGGGAACCCCGGTCAGCCCCAGCATTTT. This gives the protein CASSPGNPGQPQHF.

This chain uses TRBV7-9 with TRBJ2-7; possible D gene TRBD1, 5 bases. Germline lookup yields CDR1 SEHNR and CDR2 FQNEAQ (reference sequence). This CDR3 has 13 residues. The germline V and J ends were trimmed by 6 bases and 4 bases, with 13 bases remaining between them. The CDR3 DNA reads TGTGCCAGCAGTCCAACAGGAGCTTACGAGCAGTACTTC. Protein sequence: CASSPTGAYEQYF.

This rearrangement joins TRBV5-1 to TRBJ2-6; D is unresolved. Trimming took 2 bases from V and 0 from J, leaving 6 bases between them. CDR1 SGHRS and CDR2 YFSETQ come from the germline V gene. The CDR3 has 15 amino acids. The CDR3 sequence is CASSLVVSGANVLTF. CDR3 DNA: TGCGCCAGCAGCTTAGTGGTCTCTGGGGCCAACGTCCTGACTTTC.

The chain combines TRBV30 with TRBJ2-6; D not certain. The CDR3 has 14 amino acids. Trimming removed 1 base at V and 0 bases at J, with 4 bases between. CDR1 is GTSNPN and CDR2 is SVGIG in the germline V gene (reference sequence). The CDR3 is CAWSETSGANVLTF. CDR3 coding DNA: TGTGCCTGGAGTGAGACCTCTGGGGCCAACGTCCTGACTTTC.

This clone was seen just once. The gene calls are TRBV4-2 and TRBJ2-7; 16 nucleotides agree with TRBD2. The CDR3 runs 18 residues. Per germline, CDR1 LGHNA and CDR2 YNFKEQ. The V gene end was trimmed by 2 bases and the J gene end by 0 bases; junction bases not matched to a gene: 4. DNA of the CDR3: TGTGCCAGCAGCCAACCGGGACTAGCGGGAGGGAACTCCTACGAGCAGTACTTC. It specifies CASSQPGLAGGNSYEQYF.

The gene calls are TRBV6-5 and TRBJ2-7; TRBD2 might be the D (6 bases). With 7 bases removed from V and 0 bases from J, the gap between germline ends came to 16 bases. Per the germline V gene, CDR1 is MNHEY and CDR2 is SVGAGI. CDR3 length: 15 amino acids. The CDR3 DNA reads as TGTGCCAGCAAATTGGGATTAGCGGCCTCCTACGAGCAGTACTTC. Translated: CASKLGLAASYEQYF.

In this sample, this clone turned up a few times. V is TRBV7-9 and J is TRBJ1-2, with 12 positions matching TRBD1. Trimming removed 0 bases from V and 12 bases from J; junction bases left unmatched: 5. Germline V gene data show CDR1 as SEHNR and CDR2 as FQNEAQ (reference sequence). There are 14 residues in the CDR3. The CDR3 reads CASSLAGTGGEHTF. The CDR3 coding sequence is TGTGCCAGCAGCTTAGCGGGGACAGGGGGCGAGCACACCTTC.

The chain is built from TRBV10-3 and TRBJ1-5, with D uncertain. V was shortened by 5 bases and J by 4 bases, with 15 bases between the two germline ends. CDR3 length: 15 residues. CDR1 and CDR2 (germline): ENHRY, SYGVKD. The CDR3 nucleotides read TGTGCCATCAGTTCTGCGGCGGGGATGAATCAGCCCCAGCATTTT. Its protein product is CAISSAAGMNQPQHF.

V is TRBV13 and J is TRBJ2-3; D unresolved. CDR1 PRHDT and CDR2 FYEKMQ come from the germline V gene (reference sequence). Trimming removed 5 bases from V and 4 bases from J, with 13 bases in between. CDR3 length equals 14 residues. CDR3: CASSERSGADTQYF. The CDR3 coding sequence is TGTGCCAGCAGCGAGAGGAGTGGGGCAGATACGCAGTATTTT.

J is TRBJ2-7 and V is TRBV5-1, with unresolved D. Germline CDR1 and CDR2: SGHRS and YFSETQ. V was trimmed by 0 bases and J by 2 bases, leaving 9 bases between them. The CDR3 is 14 residues long. CDR3 nucleotides: TGCGCCAGCAGCTTGGCGTCAGTGGCCTACGAGCAGTACTTC. It is translated as CASSLASVAYEQYF.